This T cell receptor (beta chain) was recovered during a study of CD8 T cells in ankylosing spondylitis (dated by TCRdb to between 2016 and 2019). Describing the broader study: The study profiled T cell receptor beta repertoires in healthy donors and ankylosing spondylitis patients to find disease-linked TCR variants. The full study cohort was made up of over 20 ankylosing spondylitis patients and some 100 healthy donors. Peripheral blood was sampled, and synovial fluid was additionally collected from ankylosing spondylitis patients. The investigation overall reported the following: Some motif variants had previously been reported in the synovial fluid and blood of reactive arthritis patients, which suggests shared mechanisms of disease initiation. The disease-linked clones had a CD8+ phenotype and were found at relatively low frequencies in peripheral blood. The disease-linked clones were reported as significantly enriched in matched synovial fluid samples from ankylosing spondylitis patients. Blood from ankylosing spondylitis patients appeared to be characterized by a TCR beta motif composed of under 10 highly homologous amino acid variants.

The instrument was an Illumina HiSeq 2500. Quantitative 5'-RACE with molecular barcodes was used to prepare TCR beta libraries. As for how the authors treated the data: A new computational method based on a probabilistic model of VDJ rearrangement was used to identify disease-linked TCR variants. Clones were called with MiXCR by TCRdb after fastp trimmed the public reads at Q25, and only in-frame beta chains were retained. Each entry is one CDR3 protein sequence, shown with its most common DNA and genes. What appears here as the V and J calls and clone size reflects TCRdb's work, not the paper's. This sample is represented by about 200,000 distinct CDR3 sequences; about 7.3% of them were singletons. The ten largest clones add up to approximately 14% of the sample. V loses 2 bases of germline sequence and J loses 7 bases, and the interval between the two ends is 8 bases. CDR1 and CDR2, looked up from the germline V gene (reference sequence), are MNHEY and SMNVEV. The CDR3 spans 13 residues, from the cysteine through the phenylalanine. This entry keeps only the CDR3 DNA: 39 bases, framed from base 1.

This clonotype was seen ten or more times. Its cognate antigen has yet to be identified. Per-base qualities were not stored, and no clone one base away is much larger. Sequencing was carried out using blood, either unsorted or a sorted T cell fraction (not recorded which). This chain is built from TRBV27 and TRBJ2-2; the D gene is unclear. This receptor was obtained from a male donor with ankylosing spondylitis. The nucleotide sequence reads TGTGCCAGCAGTTTACTGGGCTACGGGGAGCTGTTTTTT. The encoded protein is CASSLLGYGELFF.